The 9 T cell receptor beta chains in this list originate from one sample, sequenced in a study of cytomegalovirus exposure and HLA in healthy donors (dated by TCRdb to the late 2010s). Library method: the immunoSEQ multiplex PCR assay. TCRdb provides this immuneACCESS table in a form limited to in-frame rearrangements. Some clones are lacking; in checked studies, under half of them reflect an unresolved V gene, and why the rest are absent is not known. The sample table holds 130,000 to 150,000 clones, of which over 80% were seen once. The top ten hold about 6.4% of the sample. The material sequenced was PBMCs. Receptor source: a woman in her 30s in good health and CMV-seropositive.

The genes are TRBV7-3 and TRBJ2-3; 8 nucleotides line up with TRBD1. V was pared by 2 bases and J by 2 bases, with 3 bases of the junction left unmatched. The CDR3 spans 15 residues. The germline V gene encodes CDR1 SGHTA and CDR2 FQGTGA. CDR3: CASSLGQGDTDTQYF. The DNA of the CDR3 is TGTGCCAGCAGCTTAGGACAGGGCGACACAGATACGCAGTATTTT.

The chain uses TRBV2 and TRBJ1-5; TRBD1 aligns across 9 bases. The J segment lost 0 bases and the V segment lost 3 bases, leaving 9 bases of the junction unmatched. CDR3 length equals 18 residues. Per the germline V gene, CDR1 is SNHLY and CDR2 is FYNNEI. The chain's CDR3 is CASSDSGTGLNSNQPQHF. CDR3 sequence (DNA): TGTGCCAGCAGTGACTCCGGGACAGGGCTAAATAGCAATCAGCCCCAGCATTTT.

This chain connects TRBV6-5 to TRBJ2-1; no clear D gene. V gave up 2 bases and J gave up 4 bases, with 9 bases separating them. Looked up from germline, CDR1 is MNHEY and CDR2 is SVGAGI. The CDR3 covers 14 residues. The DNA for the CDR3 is TGTGCCAGCAGTTACGGCGGCTCGTACAATGAGCAGTTCTTC. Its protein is CASSYGGSYNEQFF.

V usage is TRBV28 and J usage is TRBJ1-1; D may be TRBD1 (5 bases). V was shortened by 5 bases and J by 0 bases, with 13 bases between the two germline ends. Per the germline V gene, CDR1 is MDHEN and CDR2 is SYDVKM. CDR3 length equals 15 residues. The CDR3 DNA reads TGTGCCAGCAGTCCAAGACAGCTCTTGAACACTGAAGCTTTCTTT. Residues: CASSPRQLLNTEAFF. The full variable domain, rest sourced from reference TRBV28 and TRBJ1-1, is DVKVTQSSRYLVKRTGEKVFLECVQDMDHENMFWYRQDPGLGLRLIYFSYDVKMKEKGDIPEGYSVSREKKERFSLILESASTNQTSMYLCASSPRQLLNTEAFFGQGTRLTVV.

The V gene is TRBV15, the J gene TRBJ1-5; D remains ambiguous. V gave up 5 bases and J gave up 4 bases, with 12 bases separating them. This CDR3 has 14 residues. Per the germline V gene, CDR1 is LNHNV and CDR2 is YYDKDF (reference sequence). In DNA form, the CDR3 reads TGTGCCACCAGCCCAGAGTACAGAAATCAGCCCCAGCATTTT. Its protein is CATSPEYRNQPQHF.

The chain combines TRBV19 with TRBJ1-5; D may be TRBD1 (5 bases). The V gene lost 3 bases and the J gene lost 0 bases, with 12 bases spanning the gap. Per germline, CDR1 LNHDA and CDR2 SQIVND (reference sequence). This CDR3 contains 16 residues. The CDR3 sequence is CASSIRQSHSNQPQHF. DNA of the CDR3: TGTGCCAGTAGTATCAGACAGAGTCATAGCAATCAGCCCCAGCATTTT.

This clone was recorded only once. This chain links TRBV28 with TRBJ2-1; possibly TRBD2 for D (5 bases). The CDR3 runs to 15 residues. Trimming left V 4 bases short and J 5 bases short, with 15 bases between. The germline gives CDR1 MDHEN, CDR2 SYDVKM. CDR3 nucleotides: TGTGCCAGCAGTTCCCGGGGTAGCCCCAACAATGAGCAGTTCTTC. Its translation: CASSSRGSPNNEQFF.

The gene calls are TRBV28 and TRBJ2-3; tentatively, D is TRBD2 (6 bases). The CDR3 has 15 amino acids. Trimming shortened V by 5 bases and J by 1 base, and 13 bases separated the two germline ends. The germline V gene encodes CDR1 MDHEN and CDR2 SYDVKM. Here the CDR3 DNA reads TGTGCCAGCAGTACCGACCCGGGAGGCACAGATACGCAGTATTTT. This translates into CASSTDPGGTDTQYF.

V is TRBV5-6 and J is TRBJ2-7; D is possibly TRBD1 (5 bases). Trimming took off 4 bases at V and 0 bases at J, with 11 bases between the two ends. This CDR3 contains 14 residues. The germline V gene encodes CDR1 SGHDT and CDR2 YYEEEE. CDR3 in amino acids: CASSLGRPSYEQYF. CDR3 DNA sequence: TGTGCCAGCAGCCTGGGGCGGCCCTCCTACGAGCAGTACTTC.